A selection of T cell receptor beta chains follows, all from one sample in a study of blood T cell repertoires in COVID-19. Using immunoSEQ multiplex PCR, the repertoire was profiled, and TCRdb retains in-frame clones only, with some absent. This table holds 65,000 to 70,000 clones, approximately 85% found once. Sequenced material: peripheral blood. These receptors were collected from an elderly man with acute or convalescent COVID-19. Both conserved end residues are part of each CDR3. A D gene is named only where the DNA matches it firmly. Where a row states a size, it is once, few, many or the class of an expanded clone; other rows omit it.

size: .
V: TRBV18
J: TRBJ2-5
D: .
CDR3: CASSVASETQYF
DNA: TGTGCCAGCTCAGTGGCCTCTGAGACCCAGTACTTC

size: .
V: TRBV5-1
J: TRBJ2-7
D: .
CDR3: CASSLSFGTSYEQYF
DNA: TGCGCCAGCAGCTTGTCGTTTGGGACTTCCTACGAGCAGTACTTC

size: .
V: TRBV4-3
J: TRBJ2-1
D: .
CDR3: CASSQGSGVEQFF
DNA: TGCGCCAGCAGCCAAGGGTCCGGGGTTGAGCAGTTCTTC

size: .
V: TRBV7-2
J: TRBJ2-5
D: TRBD1
CDR3: CASSLATGVGQETQYF
DNA: TGTGCCAGCAGCTTAGCGACAGGGGTGGGTCAAGAGACCCAGTACTTC

size: .
V: TRBV30
J: TRBJ2-7
D: TRBD2
CDR3: CAWTSGLAGYEQYF
DNA: TGTGCCTGGACCTCGGGACTAGCGGGTTACGAGCAGTACTTC

size: .
V: TRBV15
J: TRBJ1-5
D: .
CDR3: CATSRDPRGYQPQHF
DNA: TGTGCCACCAGCAGAGATCCAAGGGGATATCAGCCCCAGCATTTT

size: .
V: TRBV28
J: TRBJ2-7
D: TRBD1
CDR3: CASSFQGAGGYEQYF
DNA: TGTGCCAGCAGTTTCCAGGGGGCAGGGGGCTACGAGCAGTACTTC

size: .
V: TRBV30
J: TRBJ1-6
D: .
CDR3: CAWTRNSPLHF
DNA: TGTGCCTGGACTAGGAATTCACCCCTCCACTTT

size: once
V: TRBV19
J: TRBJ1-4
D: TRBD1
CDR3: CASKDDRGNEKLFF
DNA: TGTGCCAGTAAAGACGACAGGGGTAATGAAAAACTGTTTTTT

size: .
V: TRBV11-3
J: TRBJ1-1
D: .
CDR3: CASSQGFNTEAFF
DNA: TGTGCCAGCAGCCAGGGGTTCAACACTGAAGCTTTCTTT

size: few
V: TRBV24-1
J: TRBJ2-2
D: TRBD2
CDR3: CATSDIPLAGVGGELFF
DNA: TGTGCCACCAGTGATATCCCCCTAGCGGGAGTGGGCGGGGAGCTGTTTTTT

size: .
V: TRBV4-2
J: TRBJ2-2
D: .
CDR3: CASSRRGAGAGTGELFF
DNA: TGTGCCAGCAGCCGAAGGGGGGCGGGAGCGGGCACCGGGGAGCTGTTTTTT

size: .
V: TRBV5-1
J: TRBJ1-2
D: .
CDR3: CASSLEAGSEGYTF
DNA: TGCGCCAGCAGCTTGGAGGCAGGCTCGGAAGGCTACACCTTC

size: once
V: TRBV7-2
J: TRBJ1-4
D: .
CDR3: CASSRRPGGTIATNEKLFF
DNA: TGTGCCAGCAGCCGCCGTCCCGGGGGGACGATTGCAACTAATGAAAAACTGTTTTTT

size: once
V: TRBV5-1
J: TRBJ1-1
D: .
CDR3: CASSLALGVNTEAFF
DNA: TGCGCCAGCAGCTTGGCCTTAGGGGTGAACACTGAAGCTTTCTTT

size: .
V: TRBV6-2/TRBV6-3
J: TRBJ2-3
D: .
CDR3: CASSPSGGNTQYF
DNA: TGTGCCAGCAGCCCGAGTGGCGGAAATACGCAGTATTTT

size: .
V: TRBV3-1/TRBV3-2
J: TRBJ1-5
D: TRBD1
CDR3: CASSQSDRASNQPQHF
DNA: TGTGCCAGCAGCCAATCTGACAGGGCTAGCAATCAGCCCCAGCATTTT

size: .
V: TRBV14
J: TRBJ2-7
D: TRBD1
CDR3: CASSEGQGPSYEQYF
DNA: TGTGCCAGCAGCGAAGGACAGGGTCCCTCCTACGAGCAGTACTTC

size: .
V: TRBV5-4
J: TRBJ1-2
D: .
CDR3: CASSYPGGNYGYTF
DNA: TGTGCCAGCAGCTATCCCGGAGGGAACTATGGCTACACCTTC

size: .
V: TRBV6-5
J: TRBJ2-1
D: TRBD2
CDR3: CASRSSSGRAYEQFF
DNA: TGTGCCAGCAGATCGTCTAGCGGGAGGGCCTATGAGCAGTTCTTC

size: .
V: TRBV6-1
J: TRBJ1-1
D: TRBD1
CDR3: CASSDPGGNTEAFF
DNA: TGTGCCAGCAGTGACCCAGGGGGCAACACTGAAGCTTTCTTT

size: .
V: TRBV7-2
J: TRBJ2-2
D: .
CDR3: CASSFSQASRGELFF
DNA: TGTGCCAGCAGCTTCAGTCAGGCCTCCCGCGGGGAGCTGTTTTTT

size: .
V: TRBV21-1
J: TRBJ2-1
D: .
CDR3: CASRSSGQSSYNEQFF
DNA: TGTGCCAGCAGATCGTCAGGACAGTCGTCCTACAATGAGCAGTTCTTC

size: few
V: TRBV7-8
J: TRBJ1-1
D: .
CDR3: CASSSNRAVNTEAFF
DNA: TGTGCCAGCAGCTCGAACAGGGCCGTGAACACTGAAGCTTTCTTT

size: .
V: TRBV4-3
J: TRBJ2-2
D: TRBD1
CDR3: CASSHYTGGTGELFF
DNA: TGCGCCAGCAGCCACTATACAGGGGGGACCGGGGAGCTGTTTTTT

size: .
V: TRBV3-1/TRBV3-2
J: TRBJ1-4
D: TRBD1
CDR3: CASSHLGQLNEKLFF
DNA: TGTGCCAGCAGCCATCTGGGACAGCTTAATGAAAAACTGTTTTTT

size: .
V: TRBV19
J: TRBJ1-6
D: TRBD1
CDR3: CASSAGTGGTPLHF
DNA: TGTGCCAGTAGTGCGGGGACAGGGGGTACCCCCCTCCACTTT

size: .
V: TRBV7-8
J: TRBJ2-3
D: TRBD1
CDR3: CASSSRDRGGTDTQYF
DNA: TGTGCCAGCAGCTCCCGAGACAGGGGGGGAACAGATACGCAGTATTTT

size: few
V: TRBV30
J: TRBJ2-3
D: TRBD2
CDR3: CASSPGTISQYF
DNA: TGTGCCTCATCTCCCGGGACTATTTCGCAGTATTTT

size: .
V: TRBV2
J: TRBJ2-1
D: TRBD2
CDR3: CASKTMSGSKNEQFF
DNA: TGTGCCAGCAAAACGATGAGCGGGAGCAAAAATGAGCAGTTCTTC

size: .
V: TRBV4-2
J: TRBJ2-1
D: .
CDR3: CASSHLVVSYNEQFF
DNA: TGTGCCAGCAGCCATTTAGTAGTCTCCTACAATGAGCAGTTCTTC